The present TCR beta chain was sequenced within a study of T cells in Graves' hyperthyroidism and ophthalmopathy. About the research overall: Peripheral blood was acquired at first diagnosis, ahead of any therapy whatsoever.

This CDR3 has 17 amino acids. With 1 base clipped from V and 7 bases from J, the junction kept 15 bases outside the gene matches. Germline CDR1 reads LNHDA; CDR2 reads SQIVND (reference sequence). This clonotype has just a few counts. Its antigen remains unknown. Researchers took RNA transcripts and amplified the TCR beta CDR3 regions from them. First-round RT-PCR of the TCR CDR3 relied on the HTBI primer set. TCRdb processed the multiplex PCR reads anew with MiXCR; each CDR3 protein has one entry. This sample has roughly 720,000 distinct CDR3 sequences, with 17% found just once. Findings and limits, study-wide: Most expanded thyroid clonotypes above 0.001 also appeared in blood.

PBMCs came from 9 to 10 ml fresh peripheral blood. The sequenced material came from blood. This TCR was sampled from a man in his fifties with Graves' hyperthyroidism. This chain connects TRBV19 to TRBJ2-7, with 8 bases matching TRBD2. CDR3 sequence: CASSIVTLAGGPEEQYF. In nucleotides, the CDR3 is TGTGCCAGTAGTATAGTCACCCTAGCGGGTGGCCCGGAGGAGCAGTACTTC.